The 11 T cell receptor beta chains below all came from one sample that was sequenced in a study of neurological immune-mediated disorders. TCRdb re-analysed the 5' RACE reads in MiXCR, keeping a single row per CDR3 protein. There are more than 75,000 distinct CDR3 sequences in the sample; just over 5% occur only once, and about 2.4% lies in the top ten. Source material: PBMCs. The source of these receptors is a woman between 25 and 40 years old with multiple sclerosis.

Ten or more counts support this clonotype. V usage is TRBV10-3 and J usage is TRBJ1-2; D is unclear. Trimming removed 6 bases at V and 3 bases at J, with 8 bases between. The CDR3 sequence is 12 residues long. From germline, CDR1 is ENHRY and CDR2 SYGVKD. The CDR3 DNA follows: TGTGCCATCAGACCCGGGGACTATGGCTACACCTTC. It specifies CAIRPGDYGYTF.

This clonotype was observed many times. V usage is TRBV20-1 and J usage is TRBJ2-2, with 10 bases aligning to TRBD2. Per the germline V gene, CDR1 is DFQATT and CDR2 is SNEGSKA (reference sequence). The CDR3 covers 16 residues. V lost 6 bases, J lost 2 bases, and 9 bases stayed unmatched. The CDR3 region is CSAPRPLAGNTGELFF. For the CDR3, the DNA is TGCAGTGCCCCTAGGCCACTAGCGGGAAACACCGGGGAGCTGTTTTTT.

The chain recombines TRBV20-1 with TRBJ2-3, with D maybe TRBD2 (6 bases). From germline, CDR1 is DFQATT and CDR2 SNEGSKA (reference sequence). The ends were cut back, 0 bases at V and 2 bases at J, with 12 bases in the middle. This CDR3 comprises 15 residues. The CDR3 coding sequence is TGCAGTGCTAGAGACGCGGGGAGTCCCACAGATACGCAGTATTTT. The encoded protein is CSARDAGSPTDTQYF.

This clonotype was counted between two and nine times. The chain joins TRBV12-3 or TRBV12-4 to TRBJ1-2; a possible D gene is TRBD1 (6 bases). Trimming stripped 3 bases from V and 4 bases from J, with 12 bases between. The CDR3 spans 14 residues. DNA of the CDR3: TGTGCCAGCAGTTTCAGGGGAGGAGGCTATGGCTACACCTTC. Protein product: CASSFRGGGYGYTF.

In its sample, this clonotype was seen a few times. The chain employs TRBV5-1 and TRBJ2-3; 7 nucleotides agree with TRBD2. Germline CDR1 reads SGHRS; CDR2 reads YFSETQ. CDR3 length equals 16 residues. V shed 0 bases, J shed 4 bases, and the junction held 8 bases outside the gene matches. CDR3 in amino acids: CASSLERPSGSDTQYF. In DNA form, the CDR3 reads TGCGCCAGCAGCTTGGAGCGCCCTAGCGGATCAGATACGCAGTATTTT.

This clonotype was detected many times. The chain is built from TRBV19 and TRBJ1-6, with a possible D match to TRBD1 (5 bases). CDR3 size: 13 residues. Trimming took 3 bases from V and 9 from J, leaving 9 bases between them. The germline V gene encodes CDR1 LNHDA and CDR2 SQIVND (reference sequence). The CDR3 bases are TGTGCCAGTAGTATCCTGGGGGGTTCACCCCTCCACTTT. Its translation is CASSILGGSPLHF.

Ten or more counts support this clonotype. The chain has TRBV28 and TRBJ2-5; possibly TRBD1 or TRBD2 for D (5 bases each). There are 16 residues in the CDR3. The germline V gene has CDR1 MDHEN and CDR2 SYDVKM. The V and J ends lost 6 bases and 5 bases respectively, with 22 bases between them. The CDR3: CASSNIGTSAGETQYF. The CDR3 nucleotides are TGTGCCAGCAGCAATATAGGGACCAGTGCTGGGGAGACCCAGTACTTC.

This clonotype was picked up many times. The J gene is TRBJ1-3, the V gene TRBV5-1; D is possibly TRBD1 (6 bases). V lost 0 bases and J 10 bases, leaving 11 bases between the germline ends. Germline CDR1 is SGHRS and CDR2 is YFSETQ. The CDR3 has 13 amino acids. CDR3: CASSLEGVETIYF. In nucleotides, the CDR3 is TGCGCCAGCAGCTTGGAGGGGGTCGAAACCATATATTTT.

This clonotype has more than one count but fewer than ten. The chain joins TRBV7-8 to TRBJ2-3; 9 positions match TRBD2. The CDR3 has 15 amino acids. Germline assignment: CDR1 SGHVS and CDR2 FQNEAQ. Trimming cost V 6 bases and J 4 bases; bases outside gene matches: 8. CDR3 coding DNA: TGTGCCAGCAGTCGGACTAGCGCTGGGGCAGATACGCAGTATTTT. This translates into CASSRTSAGADTQYF.

The sample holds many counts of this clonotype. The J gene is TRBJ2-3, the V gene TRBV2; TRBD2 matches at 15 bases. CDR3 length equals 18 residues. With 6 bases clipped from V and 3 bases from J, the junction kept 10 bases outside the gene matches. Germline assignment: CDR1 SNHLY and CDR2 FYNNEI. CDR3 DNA sequence: TGTGCCAGCAGGCGGACTAGCGGGAGGGCCGGAGGGACAGATACGCAGTATTTT. It encodes CASRRTSGRAGGTDTQYF.

This clonotype was observed many times. V and J are TRBV5-6 and TRBJ2-2; D gene unclear. V dropped 0 bases and J dropped 0 bases, with 9 bases sitting between them. The CDR3 spans 16 residues. The germline CDR1 and CDR2 sequences are SGHDT and YYEEEE. The CDR3 region is CASSLVGKSNTGELFF. CDR3 nucleotides: TGTGCCAGCAGCTTGGTTGGGAAGTCGAACACCGGGGAGCTGTTTTTT.